The entry that follows covers one TCR beta chain sequence. No cognate antigen has been identified for it. The record has no base qualities; no much larger clone is one base away. The source of the sample is a study of neurological immune-mediated disorders (dated by TCRdb to between 2018 and 2021). With regard to the full study: Peripheral blood TCR-beta repertoires from HTLV-I-associated myelopathy (HAM/TSP) patients, multiple sclerosis patients and healthy controls were compared by UMI-based sequencing. Longitudinal samples, technical triplicates and paired sorted CD4+ and CD8+ T-cell subsets, alongside PBMC samples, were included among the 90 to 130 TCR-beta libraries. Each longitudinal HAM/TSP and healthy donor was sampled at 3 time-points spaced at roughly 3-40 month intervals. The cohort included approximately 70 subjects: some 14 with HAM/TSP, around 34 with multiple sclerosis, and some 20 healthy controls. On the study overall, not on this receptor specifically: The highest TCR clonal expansion was observed in HAM/TSP patients, whereas the lowest was observed in MS patients, even when compared with healthy controls. No identical CDR3 amino acid sequences were found to be shared among expanded clones across subjects, suggesting that TCR-beta repertoires were private in all groups.

The CDR3 starts with the cysteine, ends with the phenylalanine, and has 13 residues. CDR3 DNA is the only sequence kept; it has 39 bases, read in frame from the first base. From the germline V gene (reference sequence), CDR1 is DFQATT and CDR2 is SNEGSKA. Trimming takes 5 bases from V and 5 bases from J, and the germline ends sit 15 bases apart. The time point label of this sample denotes: longitudinal time-point 3. For the unsorted PBMC libraries, 2 million PBMCs were stored in RNAlater at -80 degrees C until RNA extraction and were used to generate the libraries. PBMCs were separated from peripheral blood using Ficoll-Hypaque density gradient centrifugation and then cryopreserved in liquid nitrogen. cDNA synthesis used template-switch 5'RACE with a primer carrying a 10-nucleotide random unique molecular identifier tagging each TCR transcript. Each sequencing run produced over 200 million TCR-beta sequences covering 15-18 subjects. The RNeasy kit was used for extraction of total RNA. TCR-beta VDJ regions were amplified with primers for the TCR constant region and the 5'RACE anchor, using the KAPA Real-time Library Amplification kit. A first PCR added sample indexes and Illumina adaptors, and a second PCR then raised library yield. After Ampure bead purification, the roughly 650 bp TCR product was size-selected on a 2% E-gel SizeSelection system. Before pooling, library quality was checked on a Bioanalyzer, concentration was measured with Qubit, and libraries were quantified with the Kapa Library Quantification kit. Libraries were sequenced paired-end 2 x 150 bp on an Illumina HiSeq 2500. To increase sequence diversity, about 25-31% phiX was spiked into each library pool. Per the source publication's procedure: The UMI-based MiGEC pipeline processed quality-filtered reads and removed over 80% of raw TCR sequences during error correction. VDJ genes were aligned to IMGT germline references, and clonotypes were defined by unique CDR3 amino acid sequence plus V-J genes. Clonal expansion, Shannon diversity, and CDR3 relatedness (CalcPairwiseDistances, ClusterSamples) were evaluated with VDJtools, and phylogenetic trees were built with CLCbio workbench. A clone was classed as expanded if it had 8 or more unique UMIs, a cutoff based on coefficient-of-variation modelling across technical triplicates. TCRdb trimmed the raw reads at Q25, called clones with MiXCR and kept productive beta chains. Each CDR3 protein gets just one entry, which takes the most common genes and DNA from the rows behind it. The V and J calls shown here were made by TCRdb, not taken from the authors' results. The sample table lists over 90,000 distinct CDR3 sequences, 10% to 13% of them with a count of one. The top ten constitute approximately 3.1% of the sample.

Sequencing was done on a sample of PBMCs. The rearranged chain carries TRBV20-1 and TRBJ2-5; TRBD1 is perhaps the D gene, given 6 matching bases. The receptor was isolated from a female donor with HTLV-1-associated myelopathy (HAM/TSP). The base sequence is TGCAGTGCTCTGGTACAGGGAGTCGAGACCCAGTACTTC. Translated, this gives CSALVQGVETQYF.